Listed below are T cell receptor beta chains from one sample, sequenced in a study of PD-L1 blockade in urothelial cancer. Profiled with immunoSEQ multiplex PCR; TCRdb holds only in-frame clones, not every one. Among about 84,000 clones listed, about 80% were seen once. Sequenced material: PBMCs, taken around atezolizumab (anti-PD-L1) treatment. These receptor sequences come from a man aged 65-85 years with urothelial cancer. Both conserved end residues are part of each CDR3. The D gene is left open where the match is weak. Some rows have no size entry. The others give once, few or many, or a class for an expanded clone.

cdr3_aa: CASSFDWTGRNTIYF; cdr3_nt: TGTGCCAGCAGCTTCGACTGGACAGGGAGAAACACCATATATTTT; clone_size: NA; v_call: TRBV11-3; d_call: TRBD1; j_call: TRBJ1-3
cdr3_aa: CASSTGQFYSNQPQHF; cdr3_nt: TGTGCCAGCAGTACTGGACAGTTTTATAGCAATCAGCCCCAGCATTTT; clone_size: NA; v_call: TRBV2; d_call: NA; j_call: TRBJ1-5
cdr3_aa: CASSSGTSGSYNEQFF; cdr3_nt: TGTGCCAGCAGTTCCGGGACTAGCGGCTCCTACAATGAGCAGTTCTTC; clone_size: few; v_call: TRBV27; d_call: TRBD2; j_call: TRBJ2-1
cdr3_aa: CASSEGDRGTEAFF; cdr3_nt: TGTGCCAGCAGTGAGGGGGACAGGGGCACTGAAGCTTTCTTT; clone_size: NA; v_call: TRBV6-4; d_call: TRBD1; j_call: TRBJ1-1
cdr3_aa: CASSTGDRGEAFF; cdr3_nt: TGTGCCAGTAGTACGGGCGACAGGGGTGAAGCTTTCTTT; clone_size: NA; v_call: TRBV19; d_call: TRBD1; j_call: TRBJ1-1
cdr3_aa: CASSVGSQGYSKAFF; cdr3_nt: TGTGCCAGCAGCGTGGGCTCACAGGGGTACTCAAAAGCTTTCTTT; clone_size: NA; v_call: TRBV9; d_call: TRBD1; j_call: TRBJ1-1
cdr3_aa: CASSLFGGAVGETQYF; cdr3_nt: TGTGCCAGCAGCTTATTCGGTGGAGCAGTAGGAGAGACCCAGTACTTC; clone_size: NA; v_call: TRBV11-2; d_call: NA; j_call: TRBJ2-5
cdr3_aa: CAINPDRENTYGYTF; cdr3_nt: TGTGCCATCAACCCGGACAGGGAAAATACCTATGGCTACACCTTC; clone_size: NA; v_call: TRBV10-3; d_call: TRBD1; j_call: TRBJ1-2
cdr3_aa: CASSDRTNEKLFF; cdr3_nt: TGTGCCAGCAGCGACAGAACTAATGAAAAACTGTTTTTT; clone_size: NA; v_call: TRBV2; d_call: NA; j_call: TRBJ1-4
cdr3_aa: CSVDRNTEAFF; cdr3_nt: TGCAGCGTTGATAGGAACACTGAAGCTTTCTTT; clone_size: many; v_call: TRBV29-1; d_call: NA; j_call: TRBJ1-1
cdr3_aa: CASSGWGGHQETQYF; cdr3_nt: TGTGCCAGCAGCGGGTGGGGGGGCCACCAAGAGACCCAGTACTTC; clone_size: NA; v_call: TRBV7-6; d_call: NA; j_call: TRBJ2-5
cdr3_aa: CASNRGQGNEKLFF; cdr3_nt: TGTGCCAGCAACAGGGGACAGGGGAATGAAAAACTGTTTTTT; clone_size: NA; v_call: TRBV9; d_call: TRBD1; j_call: TRBJ1-4
cdr3_aa: CASRGDGTGELFF; cdr3_nt: TGTGCCAGCAGGGGAGACGGTACCGGGGAGCTGTTTTTT; clone_size: NA; v_call: TRBV2; d_call: NA; j_call: TRBJ2-2
cdr3_aa: CASSFSPASNTEAFF; cdr3_nt: TGCGCCAGCAGCTTTAGTCCAGCGAGCAACACTGAAGCTTTCTTT; clone_size: NA; v_call: TRBV5-1; d_call: NA; j_call: TRBJ1-1
cdr3_aa: CASNLGGGNEQFF; cdr3_nt: TGTGCCAGCAACCTAGGGGGCGGGAATGAGCAGTTCTTC; clone_size: NA; v_call: TRBV7-8; d_call: TRBD1; j_call: TRBJ2-1
cdr3_aa: CASSQVSSGTGELFF; cdr3_nt: TGTGCCAGCAGCCAAGTTAGTAGCGGGACCGGGGAGCTGTTTTTT; clone_size: NA; v_call: TRBV7-2; d_call: TRBD2; j_call: TRBJ2-2
cdr3_aa: CASSLDPGLTADTQYF; cdr3_nt: TGCGCCAGCAGCTTGGATCCGGGACTAACAGCAGATACGCAGTATTTT; clone_size: NA; v_call: TRBV5-1; d_call: TRBD2; j_call: TRBJ2-3
cdr3_aa: CASSPGGLYNEQFF; cdr3_nt: TGTGCCAGTTCCCCGGGGGGCCTCTACAATGAGCAGTTCTTC; clone_size: NA; v_call: TRBV19; d_call: NA; j_call: TRBJ2-1
cdr3_aa: CASSLEQANTEAFF; cdr3_nt: TGTGCCAGCAGCTTAGAACAGGCCAACACTGAAGCTTTCTTT; clone_size: NA; v_call: TRBV7-9; d_call: NA; j_call: TRBJ1-1
cdr3_aa: CASSAQQGAGNTEAFF; cdr3_nt: TGTGCCAGCAGTGCACAACAGGGGGCTGGGAACACTGAAGCTTTCTTT; clone_size: NA; v_call: TRBV27; d_call: TRBD1; j_call: TRBJ1-1
cdr3_aa: CASSQVGLAGIAYEQYF; cdr3_nt: TGTGCCAGCAGCCAAGTGGGACTAGCGGGAATCGCCTACGAGCAGTACTTC; clone_size: NA; v_call: TRBV4-2; d_call: TRBD2; j_call: TRBJ2-7
cdr3_aa: CASSYRGLLHNEQFF; cdr3_nt: TGTGCCAGCAGCTACAGGGGCCTACTCCACAATGAGCAGTTCTTC; clone_size: NA; v_call: TRBV5-6; d_call: TRBD1; j_call: TRBJ2-1
cdr3_aa: CASRGQPVHEQYF; cdr3_nt: TGTGCCAGCAGGGGACAGCCAGTCCACGAGCAGTACTTC; clone_size: NA; v_call: TRBV6-1; d_call: TRBD1; j_call: TRBJ2-7
cdr3_aa: CASSLGGPGTEAFF; cdr3_nt: TGCGCCAGCAGCTTGGGGGGGCCGGGCACTGAAGCTTTCTTT; clone_size: NA; v_call: TRBV5-1; d_call: NA; j_call: TRBJ1-1
cdr3_aa: CASSWDPQGNSYEQYF; cdr3_nt: TGCGCCAGCAGCTGGGACCCTCAGGGGAACTCCTACGAGCAGTACTTC; clone_size: NA; v_call: TRBV5-1; d_call: NA; j_call: TRBJ2-7
cdr3_aa: CASSLSIFVGELFF; cdr3_nt: TGTGCCAGCAGCTTAAGCATATTTGTCGGGGAGCTGTTTTTT; clone_size: NA; v_call: TRBV11-3; d_call: NA; j_call: TRBJ2-2
cdr3_aa: CASSPYGGKETQYF; cdr3_nt: TGTGCCAGCAGCCCCTACGGAGGGAAAGAGACCCAGTACTTC; clone_size: NA; v_call: TRBV9; d_call: NA; j_call: TRBJ2-5
cdr3_aa: CASRYSNQPQHF; cdr3_nt: TGTGCCAGCAGATATAGCAATCAGCCCCAGCATTTT; clone_size: few; v_call: TRBV28; d_call: NA; j_call: TRBJ1-5
cdr3_aa: CASRLLAGSEAFF; cdr3_nt: TGTGCCAGCAGGCTCTTGGCCGGGTCTGAAGCTTTCTTT; clone_size: NA; v_call: TRBV11-2; d_call: NA; j_call: TRBJ1-1